This TCR beta chain was sequenced during a study of neurological immune-mediated disorders. Findings and limits, study-wide: None of the CDR3 amino acid sequences in expanded clones turned up in more than one subject, which points to private repertoires in all groups.

As to this clonotype: As yet, its antigen is unknown.

By 5'RACE with 10-nucleotide random UMIs, the cDNA was made. The yield of each sequencing run was over 160 million TCR-beta sequences from 15-18 subjects. TCRdb reprocessed the 5' RACE reads with MiXCR, giving one entry per CDR3 protein. Of some 77,000 distinct CDR3 sequences in the sample, roughly 15% were seen once. V lost 1 base, J lost 2 bases, and 18 bases lay in between. Germline values: CDR1 SEHNR, CDR2 FQNEAQ (reference sequence). There are 19 residues in the CDR3. The sample's time point: longitudinal time-point 1 (baseline). The rearrangement links TRBV7-9 to TRBJ2-6, with D unresolved. The sample was PBMCs. This sequence originates from a female donor with HTLV-1-associated myelopathy (HAM/TSP). CDR3 coding DNA: TGTGCCAGCAGCTTAGGTGGTAGGGCCGTAATGACTGGGGCCAACGTCCTGACTTTC. Translation gives CASSLGGRAVMTGANVLTF.